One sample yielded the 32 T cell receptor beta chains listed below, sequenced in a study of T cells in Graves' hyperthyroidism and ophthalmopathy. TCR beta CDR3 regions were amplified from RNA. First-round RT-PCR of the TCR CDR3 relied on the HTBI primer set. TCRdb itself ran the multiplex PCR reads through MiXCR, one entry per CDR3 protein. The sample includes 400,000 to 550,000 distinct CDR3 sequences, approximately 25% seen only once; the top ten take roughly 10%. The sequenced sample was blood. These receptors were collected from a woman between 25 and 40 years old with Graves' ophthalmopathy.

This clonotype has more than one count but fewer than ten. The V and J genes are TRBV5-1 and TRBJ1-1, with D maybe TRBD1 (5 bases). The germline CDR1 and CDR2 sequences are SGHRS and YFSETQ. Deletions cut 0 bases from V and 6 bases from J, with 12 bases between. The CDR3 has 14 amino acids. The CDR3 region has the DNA TGCGCCAGCAGCTTGGTTGTCAGGGCTTCTGAAGCTTTCTTT. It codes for CASSLVVRASEAFF.

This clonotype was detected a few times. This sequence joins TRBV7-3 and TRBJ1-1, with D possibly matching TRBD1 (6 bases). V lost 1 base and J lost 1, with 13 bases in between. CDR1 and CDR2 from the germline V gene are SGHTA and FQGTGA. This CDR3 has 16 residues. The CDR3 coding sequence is TGTGCCAGCAGCTTAAGGGCCGGGGGCACGAACACTGAAGCTTTCTTT. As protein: CASSLRAGGTNTEAFF.

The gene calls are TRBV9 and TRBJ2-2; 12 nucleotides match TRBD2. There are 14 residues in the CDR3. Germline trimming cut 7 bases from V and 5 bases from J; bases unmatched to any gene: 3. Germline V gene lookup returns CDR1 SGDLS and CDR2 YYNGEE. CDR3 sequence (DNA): TGTGCCAGCTCGGGACTAGCGGGTACCGGGGAGCTGTTTTTT. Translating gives CASSGLAGTGELFF.

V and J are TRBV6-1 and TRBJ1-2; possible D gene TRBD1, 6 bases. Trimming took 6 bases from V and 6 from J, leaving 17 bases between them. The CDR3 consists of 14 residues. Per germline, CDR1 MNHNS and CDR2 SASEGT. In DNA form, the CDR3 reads TGTGCCAGCAGGACGCCGGACAGATCTAATGGCTACACCTTC. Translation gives CASRTPDRSNGYTF.

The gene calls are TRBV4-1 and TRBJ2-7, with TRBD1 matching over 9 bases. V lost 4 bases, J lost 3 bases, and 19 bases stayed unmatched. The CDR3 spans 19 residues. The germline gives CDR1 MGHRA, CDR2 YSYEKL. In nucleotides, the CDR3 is TGCGCCAGCAGCCCCGTCCCGGGACAGGGCTCCTCAAGGATCTACGAGCAGTACTTC. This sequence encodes CASSPVPGQGSSRIYEQYF.

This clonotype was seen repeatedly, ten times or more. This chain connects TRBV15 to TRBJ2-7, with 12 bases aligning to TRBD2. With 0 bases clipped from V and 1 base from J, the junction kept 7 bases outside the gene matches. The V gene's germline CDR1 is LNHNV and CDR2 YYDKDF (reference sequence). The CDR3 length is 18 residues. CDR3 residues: CATSRDPSGGVFSYEQYF. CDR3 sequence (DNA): TGTGCCACCAGCAGAGATCCTAGCGGGGGGGTCTTTTCCTACGAGCAGTACTTC.

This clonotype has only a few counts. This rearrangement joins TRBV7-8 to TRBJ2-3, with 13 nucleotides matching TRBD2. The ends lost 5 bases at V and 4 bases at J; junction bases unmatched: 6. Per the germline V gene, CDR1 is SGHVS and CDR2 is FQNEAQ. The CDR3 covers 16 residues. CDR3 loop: CASSTGTSGVADTQYF. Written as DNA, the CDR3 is TGTGCCAGCAGCACCGGGACTAGCGGGGTGGCAGATACGCAGTATTTT.

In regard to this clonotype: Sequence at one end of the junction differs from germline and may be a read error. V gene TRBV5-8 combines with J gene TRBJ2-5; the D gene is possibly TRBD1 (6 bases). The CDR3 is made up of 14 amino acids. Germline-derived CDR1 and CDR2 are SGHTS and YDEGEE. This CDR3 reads CASSLAGAGDGSDF. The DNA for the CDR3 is TGTGCCAGCAGCTTGGCCGGGGCAGGGGATGGATCGGACTTC.

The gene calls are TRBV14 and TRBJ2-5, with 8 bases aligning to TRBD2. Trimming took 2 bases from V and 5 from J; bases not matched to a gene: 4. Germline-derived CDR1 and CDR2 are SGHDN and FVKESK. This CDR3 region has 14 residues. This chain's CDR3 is CASSQLGGRETQYF. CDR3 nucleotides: TGTGCCAGCAGCCAACTTGGCGGGAGGGAGACCCAGTACTTC.

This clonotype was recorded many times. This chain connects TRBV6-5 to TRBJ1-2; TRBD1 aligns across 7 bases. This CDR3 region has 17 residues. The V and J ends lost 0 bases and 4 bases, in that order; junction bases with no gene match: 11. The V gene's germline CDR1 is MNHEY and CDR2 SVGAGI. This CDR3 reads CASSYSDDREDLYGYTF. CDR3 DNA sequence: TGTGCCAGCAGTTACTCAGATGACAGGGAGGACCTCTATGGCTACACCTTC.

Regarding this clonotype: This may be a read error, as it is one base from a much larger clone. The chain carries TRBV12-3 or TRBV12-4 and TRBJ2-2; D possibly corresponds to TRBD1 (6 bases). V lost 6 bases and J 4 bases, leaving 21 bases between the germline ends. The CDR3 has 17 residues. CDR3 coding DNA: TGTGCCAGCAGACGGGACACCGGAGTGTGGAGCACCGGGGAGCTGTTTTTT. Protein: CASRRDTGVWSTGELFF.

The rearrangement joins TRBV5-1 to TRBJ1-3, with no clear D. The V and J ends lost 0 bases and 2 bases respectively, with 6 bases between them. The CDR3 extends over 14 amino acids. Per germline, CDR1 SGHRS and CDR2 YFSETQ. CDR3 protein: CASSLEPPGNTIYF. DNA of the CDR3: TGCGCCAGCAGCTTGGAACCTCCTGGAAACACCATATATTTT.

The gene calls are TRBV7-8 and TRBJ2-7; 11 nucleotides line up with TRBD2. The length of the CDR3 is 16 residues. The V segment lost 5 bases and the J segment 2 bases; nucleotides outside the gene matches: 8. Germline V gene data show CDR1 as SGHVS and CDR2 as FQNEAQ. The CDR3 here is CASSLLAGDSPYEQYF. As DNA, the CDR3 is TGTGCCAGCAGCCTACTAGCGGGGGATAGTCCCTACGAGCAGTACTTC.

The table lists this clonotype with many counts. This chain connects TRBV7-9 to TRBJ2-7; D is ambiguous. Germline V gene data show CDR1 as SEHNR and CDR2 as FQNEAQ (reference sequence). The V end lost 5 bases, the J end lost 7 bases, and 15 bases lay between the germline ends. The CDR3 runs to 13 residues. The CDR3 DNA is TGTGCCAGCAGCAAAACGCAGCTAGGGGAGCAGTACTTC. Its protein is CASSKTQLGEQYF.

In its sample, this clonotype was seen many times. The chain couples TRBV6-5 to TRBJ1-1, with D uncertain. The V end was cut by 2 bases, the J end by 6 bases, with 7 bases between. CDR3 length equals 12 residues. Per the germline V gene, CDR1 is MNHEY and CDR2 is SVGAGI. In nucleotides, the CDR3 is TGTGCCAGCAGTTACGCGGGCGCTGAAGCTTTCTTT. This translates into CASSYAGAEAFF.

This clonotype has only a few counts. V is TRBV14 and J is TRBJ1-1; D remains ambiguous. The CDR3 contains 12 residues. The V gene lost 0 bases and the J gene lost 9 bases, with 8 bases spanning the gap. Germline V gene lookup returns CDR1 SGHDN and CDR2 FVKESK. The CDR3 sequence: CASSQEWEKAFF. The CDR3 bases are TGTGCCAGCAGCCAAGAGTGGGAGAAAGCTTTCTTT.

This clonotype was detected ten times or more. CDR3 loop: CASSLAPGYSYGYTF. The CDR3 DNA reads as TGTGCCAGCAGCTTAGCCCCCGGGTATAGCTATGGCTACACCTTC. This chain uses TRBV7-6 with TRBJ1-2; D is undetermined. Germline CDR1 SGHVS, CDR2 FNYEAQ. Trimming removed 0 bases at V and 4 bases at J, with 12 bases between. The CDR3 contains 15 residues.

CDR3 coding DNA: TGTGCCAGCAGCTTAGTAGTTGAGCAGTTCTTC. Its protein is CASSLVVEQFF. The chain has TRBV13 and TRBJ2-1; D not certain. Trimming stripped 1 base from V and 9 bases from J, with 4 bases between. The length of the CDR3 is 11 residues. Germline values: CDR1 PRHDT, CDR2 FYEKMQ (reference sequence).

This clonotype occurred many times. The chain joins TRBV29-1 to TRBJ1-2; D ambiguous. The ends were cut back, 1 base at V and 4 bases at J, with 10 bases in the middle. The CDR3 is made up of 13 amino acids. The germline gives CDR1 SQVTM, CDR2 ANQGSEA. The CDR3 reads CSVEGNSGYGYTF. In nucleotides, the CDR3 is TGCAGCGTTGAAGGCAACTCCGGCTATGGCTACACCTTC.

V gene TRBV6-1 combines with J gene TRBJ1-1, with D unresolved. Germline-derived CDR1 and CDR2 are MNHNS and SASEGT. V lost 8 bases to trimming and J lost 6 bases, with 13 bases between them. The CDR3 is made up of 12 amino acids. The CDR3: CASGFARSEAFF. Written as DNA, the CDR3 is TGTGCCAGCGGGTTTGCGCGGTCTGAAGCTTTCTTT.

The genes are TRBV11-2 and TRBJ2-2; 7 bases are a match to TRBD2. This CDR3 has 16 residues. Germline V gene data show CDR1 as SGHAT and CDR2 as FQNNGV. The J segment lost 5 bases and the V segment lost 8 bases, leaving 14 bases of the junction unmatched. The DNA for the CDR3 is TGTGCCAGCCGCGGACTAGGGATGACGTCGACCGGGGAGCTGTTTTTT. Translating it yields CASRGLGMTSTGELFF.

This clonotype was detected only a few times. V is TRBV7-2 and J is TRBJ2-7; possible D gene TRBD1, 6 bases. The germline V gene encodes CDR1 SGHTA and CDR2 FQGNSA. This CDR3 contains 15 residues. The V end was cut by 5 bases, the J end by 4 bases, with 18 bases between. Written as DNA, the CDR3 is TGTGCCAGCAGCCCAAGCAGGGGCGAAGGGTACGAGCAGTACTTC. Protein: CASSPSRGEGYEQYF.

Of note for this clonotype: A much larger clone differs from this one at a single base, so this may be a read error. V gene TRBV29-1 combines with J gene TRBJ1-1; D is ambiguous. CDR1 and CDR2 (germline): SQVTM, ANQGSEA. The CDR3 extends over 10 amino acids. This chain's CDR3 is CSVGRTESFF. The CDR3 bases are TGCAGCGTTGGCCGCACTGAATCTTTCTTT.

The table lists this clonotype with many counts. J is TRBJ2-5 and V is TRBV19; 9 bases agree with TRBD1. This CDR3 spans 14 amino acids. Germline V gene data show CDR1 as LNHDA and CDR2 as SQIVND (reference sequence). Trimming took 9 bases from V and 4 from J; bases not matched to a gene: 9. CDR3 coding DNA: TGTGCCAGCAAACAGGGGGCGAATCGAGAGACCCAGTACTTC. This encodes CASKQGANRETQYF.

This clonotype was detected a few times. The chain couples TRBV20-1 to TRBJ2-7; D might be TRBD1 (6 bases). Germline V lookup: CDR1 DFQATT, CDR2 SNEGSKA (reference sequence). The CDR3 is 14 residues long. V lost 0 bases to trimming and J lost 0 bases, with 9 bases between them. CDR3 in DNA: TGCAGTGCTAGAGAGGACAGCTTCTCCTACGAGCAGTACTTC. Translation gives CSAREDSFSYEQYF.

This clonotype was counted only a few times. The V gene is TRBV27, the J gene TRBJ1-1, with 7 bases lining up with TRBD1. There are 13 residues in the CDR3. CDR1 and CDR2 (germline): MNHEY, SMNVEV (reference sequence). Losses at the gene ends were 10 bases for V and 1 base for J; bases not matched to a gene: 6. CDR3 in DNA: TGTGCCATCCCGGACAGGCGGAACACTGAAGCTTTCTTT. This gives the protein CAIPDRRNTEAFF.

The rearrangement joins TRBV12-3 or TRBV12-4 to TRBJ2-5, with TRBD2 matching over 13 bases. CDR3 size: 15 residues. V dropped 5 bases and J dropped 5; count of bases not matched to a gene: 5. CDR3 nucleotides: TGTGCCAGCAGTATACTAGCGGGGGGGCGTGAGACCCAGTACTTC. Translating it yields CASSILAGGRETQYF.

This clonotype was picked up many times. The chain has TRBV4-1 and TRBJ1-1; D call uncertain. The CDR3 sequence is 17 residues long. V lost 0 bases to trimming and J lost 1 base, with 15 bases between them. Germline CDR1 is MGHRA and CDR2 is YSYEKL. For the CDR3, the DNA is TGCGCCAGCAGCCAAGATTACCGGATTACCTCGAACACTGAAGCTTTCTTT. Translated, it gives CASSQDYRITSNTEAFF.

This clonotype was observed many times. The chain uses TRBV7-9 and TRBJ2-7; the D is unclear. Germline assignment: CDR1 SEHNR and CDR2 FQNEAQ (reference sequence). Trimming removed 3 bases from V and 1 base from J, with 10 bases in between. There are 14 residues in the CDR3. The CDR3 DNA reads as TGTGCCAGCAGCTTCGGCAGGAATTCCTACGAGCAGTACTTC. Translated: CASSFGRNSYEQYF.

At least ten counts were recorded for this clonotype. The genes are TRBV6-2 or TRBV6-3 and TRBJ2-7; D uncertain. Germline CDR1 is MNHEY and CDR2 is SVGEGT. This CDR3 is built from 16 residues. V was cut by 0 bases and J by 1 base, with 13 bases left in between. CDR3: CASSYSRSDLSYEQYF. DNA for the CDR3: TGTGCCAGCAGTTACTCGAGAAGCGACTTATCCTACGAGCAGTACTTC.

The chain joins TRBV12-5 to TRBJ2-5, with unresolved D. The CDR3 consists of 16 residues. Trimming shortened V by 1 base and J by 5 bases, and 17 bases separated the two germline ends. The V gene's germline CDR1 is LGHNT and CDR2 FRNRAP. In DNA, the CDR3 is TGTGCTAGTGGTTTGGACAACTGGGAAAGGGCGGAGACCCAGTACTTC. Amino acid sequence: CASGLDNWERAETQYF.

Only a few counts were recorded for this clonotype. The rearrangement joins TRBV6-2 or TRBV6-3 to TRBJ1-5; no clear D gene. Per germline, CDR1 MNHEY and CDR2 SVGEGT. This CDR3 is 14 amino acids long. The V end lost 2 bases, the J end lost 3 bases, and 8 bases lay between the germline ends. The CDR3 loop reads CASSYRPTNQPQHF. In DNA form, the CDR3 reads TGTGCCAGCAGTTACCGGCCTACCAATCAGCCCCAGCATTTT.